This T cell receptor beta chain was captured in a study of T cell responses to AZD1222 COVID-19 vaccine. V was clipped by 0 bases and J by 8 bases, with 11 bases between them. Germline CDR1 and CDR2: SGHAT and FQNNGV. This CDR3 is 13 amino acids long. This clone was seen once. What it binds is unknown. Study-level points and caveats: The repertoires were collected only after the peak T cell response.

The table came from immunoSEQ multiplex PCR; TCRdb's copy has only in-frame clones and leaves some out. The sample holds 200,000 or so clones, about 94% seen once. The J gene is TRBJ2-7, the V gene TRBV11-2; D remains ambiguous. Sequenced here: peripheral blood, sampled on day 0 of AZD1222 vaccination. The origin of this receptor is an adult in good health. CDR3 DNA: TGTGCCAGCAGCTTAGATCACTGGGGTCAGCAGTACTTC. It encodes CASSLDHWGQQYF.